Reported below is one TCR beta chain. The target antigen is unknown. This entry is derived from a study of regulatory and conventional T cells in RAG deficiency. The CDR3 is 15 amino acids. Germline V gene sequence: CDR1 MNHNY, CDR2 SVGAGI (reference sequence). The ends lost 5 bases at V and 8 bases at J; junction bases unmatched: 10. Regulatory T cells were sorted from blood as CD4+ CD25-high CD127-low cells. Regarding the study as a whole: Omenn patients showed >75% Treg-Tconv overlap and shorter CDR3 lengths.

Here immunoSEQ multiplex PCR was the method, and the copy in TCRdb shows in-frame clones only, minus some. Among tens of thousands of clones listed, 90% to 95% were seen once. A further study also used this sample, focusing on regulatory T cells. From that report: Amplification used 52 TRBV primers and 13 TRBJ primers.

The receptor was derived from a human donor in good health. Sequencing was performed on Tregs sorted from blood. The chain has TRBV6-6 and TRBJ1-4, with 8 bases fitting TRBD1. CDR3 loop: CASSPRTGNSEKLFF. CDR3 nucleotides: TGTGCCAGCAGTCCGCGGACAGGGAATAGCGAAAAACTGTTTTTT.